The clone carrying this TCR beta chain has only a few counts. Data came from immunoSEQ multiplex PCR; TCRdb stores just in-frame clones and leaves some out. The table includes about 330,000 clones, roughly 83% detected once. The data were taken from a study of blood T cell repertoires in COVID-19. Germline V lookup: CDR1 MDHEN, CDR2 SYDVKM. The V end was cut by 3 bases, the J end by 0 bases, with 10 bases between. This CDR3 is 15 amino acids long. The clonotype comes from a woman aged 45 to 65 with acute or convalescent COVID-19. The sample comprised peripheral blood. The genes are TRBV28 and TRBJ2-3; no clear D. The CDR3 reads CASSFFQRSTDTQYF. CDR3 nucleotides: TGTGCCAGCAGTTTTTTCCAGCGTAGCACAGATACGCAGTATTTT.